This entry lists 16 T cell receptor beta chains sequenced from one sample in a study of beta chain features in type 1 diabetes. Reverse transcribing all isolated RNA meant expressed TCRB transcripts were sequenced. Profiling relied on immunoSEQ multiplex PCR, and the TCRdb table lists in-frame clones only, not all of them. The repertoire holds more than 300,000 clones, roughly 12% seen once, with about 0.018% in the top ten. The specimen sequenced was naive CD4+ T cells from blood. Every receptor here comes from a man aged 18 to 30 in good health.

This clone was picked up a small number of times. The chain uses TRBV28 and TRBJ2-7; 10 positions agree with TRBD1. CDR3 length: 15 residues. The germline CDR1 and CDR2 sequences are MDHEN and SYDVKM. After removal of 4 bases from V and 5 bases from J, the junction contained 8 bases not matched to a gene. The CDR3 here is CASSSRGTGVHEQYF. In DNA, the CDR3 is TGTGCCAGCAGTTCCCGAGGGACAGGGGTCCACGAGCAGTACTTC.

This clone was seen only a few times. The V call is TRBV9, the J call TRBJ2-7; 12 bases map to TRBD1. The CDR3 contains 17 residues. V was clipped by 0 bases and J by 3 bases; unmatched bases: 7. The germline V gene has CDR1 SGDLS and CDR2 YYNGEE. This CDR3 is CASSVAEGTGGFYEQYF. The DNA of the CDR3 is TGTGCCAGCAGCGTAGCCGAGGGGACAGGGGGCTTCTACGAGCAGTACTTC.

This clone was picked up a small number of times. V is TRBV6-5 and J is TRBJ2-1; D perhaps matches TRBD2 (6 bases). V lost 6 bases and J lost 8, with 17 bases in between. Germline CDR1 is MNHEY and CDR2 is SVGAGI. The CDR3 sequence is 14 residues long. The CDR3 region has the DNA TGTGCCAGCAGCCGGGGACTCCCCACACATGAGCAGTTCTTC. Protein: CASSRGLPTHEQFF.

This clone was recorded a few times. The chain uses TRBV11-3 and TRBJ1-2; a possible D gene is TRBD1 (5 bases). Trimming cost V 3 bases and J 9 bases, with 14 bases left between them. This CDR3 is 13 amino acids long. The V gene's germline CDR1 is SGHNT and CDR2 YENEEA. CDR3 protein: CASSFSGGLSYTF. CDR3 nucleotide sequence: TGTGCCAGCAGCTTCTCGGGGGGTCTGAGCTACACCTTC. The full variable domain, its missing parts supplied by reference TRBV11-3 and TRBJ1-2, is EAGVVQSPRYKIIEKKQPVAFWCNPISGHNTLYWYLQNLGQGPELLIRYENEEAVDDSQLPKDRFSAERLKGVDSTLKIQPAELGDSAVYLCASSFSGGLSYTFGSGTRLTVV.

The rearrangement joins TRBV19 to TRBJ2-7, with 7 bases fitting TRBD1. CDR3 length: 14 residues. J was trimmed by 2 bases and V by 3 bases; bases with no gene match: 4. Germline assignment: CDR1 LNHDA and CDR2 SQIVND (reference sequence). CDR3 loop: CASSIRGQTYEQYF. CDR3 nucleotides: TGTGCCAGTAGTATTAGGGGGCAGACCTACGAGCAGTACTTC. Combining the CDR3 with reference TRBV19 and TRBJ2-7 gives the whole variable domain DGGITQSPKYLFRKEGQNVTLSCEQNLNHDAMYWYRQDPGQGLRLIYYSQIVNDFQKGDIAEGYSVSREKKESFPLTVTSAQKNPTAFYLCASSIRGQTYEQYFGPGTRLTVT.

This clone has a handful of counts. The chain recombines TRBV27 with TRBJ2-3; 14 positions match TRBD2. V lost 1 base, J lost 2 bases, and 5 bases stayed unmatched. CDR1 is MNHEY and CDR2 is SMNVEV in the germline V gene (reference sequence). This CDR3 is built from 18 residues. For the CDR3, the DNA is TGTGCCAGCAGTTTATTTTCGGGACTAGCGGGAGCCACAGATACGCAGTATTTT. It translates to CASSLFSGLAGATDTQYF.

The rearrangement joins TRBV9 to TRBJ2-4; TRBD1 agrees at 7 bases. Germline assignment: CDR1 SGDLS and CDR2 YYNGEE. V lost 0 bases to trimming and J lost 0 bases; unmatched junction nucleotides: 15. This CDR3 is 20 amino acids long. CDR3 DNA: TGTGCCAGCAGCGTAGGGGTGGGGGACAGACAAACGATAGCCAAAAACATTCAGTACTTC. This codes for CASSVGVGDRQTIAKNIQYF. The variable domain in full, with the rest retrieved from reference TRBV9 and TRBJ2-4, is DSGVTQTPKHLITATGQRVTLRCSPRSGDLSVYWYQQSLDQGLQFLIQYYNGEERAKGNILERFSAQQFPDLHSELNLSSLELGDSALYFCASSVGVGDRQTIAKNIQYFGAGTRLSVL.

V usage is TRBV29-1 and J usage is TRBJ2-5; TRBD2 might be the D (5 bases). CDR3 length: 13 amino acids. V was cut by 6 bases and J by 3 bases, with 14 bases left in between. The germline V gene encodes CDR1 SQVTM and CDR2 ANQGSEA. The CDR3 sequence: CSVRTGNKETQYF. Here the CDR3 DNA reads TGCAGCGTAAGGACTGGCAACAAAGAGACCCAGTACTTC.

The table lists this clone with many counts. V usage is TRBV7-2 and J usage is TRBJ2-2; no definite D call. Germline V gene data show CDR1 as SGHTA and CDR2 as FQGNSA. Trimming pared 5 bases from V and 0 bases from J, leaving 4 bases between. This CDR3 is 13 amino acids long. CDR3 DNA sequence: TGTGCCAGCAGCCTCTCGAACACCGGGGAGCTGTTTTTT. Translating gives CASSLSNTGELFF.

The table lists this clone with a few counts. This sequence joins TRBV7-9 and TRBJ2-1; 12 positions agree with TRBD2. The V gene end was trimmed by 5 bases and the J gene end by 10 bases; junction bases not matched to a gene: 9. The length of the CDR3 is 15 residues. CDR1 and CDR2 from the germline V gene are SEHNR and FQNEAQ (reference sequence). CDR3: CASSETSGGIGEQFF. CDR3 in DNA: TGTGCCAGCAGCGAGACTAGCGGGGGAATAGGAGAGCAGTTCTTC.

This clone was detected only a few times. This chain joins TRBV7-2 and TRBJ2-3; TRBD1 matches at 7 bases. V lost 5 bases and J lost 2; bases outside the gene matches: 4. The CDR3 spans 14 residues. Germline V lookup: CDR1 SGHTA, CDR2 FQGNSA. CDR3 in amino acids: CASSPGQLTDTQYF. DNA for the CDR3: TGTGCCAGCAGCCCGGGACAGCTCACAGATACGCAGTATTTT.

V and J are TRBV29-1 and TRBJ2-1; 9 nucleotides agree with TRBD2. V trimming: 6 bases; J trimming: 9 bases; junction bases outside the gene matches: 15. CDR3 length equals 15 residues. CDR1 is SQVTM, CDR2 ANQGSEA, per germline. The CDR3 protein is CSVPILGGGASEQFF. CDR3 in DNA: TGCAGCGTCCCAATTTTGGGCGGGGGGGCGAGTGAGCAGTTCTTC.

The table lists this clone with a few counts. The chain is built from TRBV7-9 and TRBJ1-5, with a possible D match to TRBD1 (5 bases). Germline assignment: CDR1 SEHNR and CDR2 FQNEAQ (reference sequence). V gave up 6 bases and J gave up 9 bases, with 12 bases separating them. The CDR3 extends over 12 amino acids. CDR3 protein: CASRQQEGPQHF. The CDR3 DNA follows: TGTGCCAGCAGACAACAGGAGGGGCCCCAGCATTTT. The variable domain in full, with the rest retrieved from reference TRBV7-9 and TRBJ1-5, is DTGVSQNPRHKITKRGQNVTFRCDPISEHNRLYWYRQTLGQGPEFLTYFQNEAQLEKSRLLSDRFSAERPKGSFSTLEIQRTEQGDSAMYLCASRQQEGPQHFGDGTRLSIL.

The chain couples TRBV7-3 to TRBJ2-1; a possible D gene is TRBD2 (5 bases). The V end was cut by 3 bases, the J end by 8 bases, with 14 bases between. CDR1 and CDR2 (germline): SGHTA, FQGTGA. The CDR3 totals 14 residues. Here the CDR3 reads CASSFSGWGDEQFF. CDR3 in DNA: TGTGCCAGCAGCTTTTCGGGGTGGGGAGATGAGCAGTTCTTC.

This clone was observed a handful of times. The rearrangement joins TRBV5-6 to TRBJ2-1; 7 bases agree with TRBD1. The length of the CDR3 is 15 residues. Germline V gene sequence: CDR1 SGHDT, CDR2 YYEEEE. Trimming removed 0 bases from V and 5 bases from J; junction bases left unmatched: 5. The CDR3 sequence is CASSLVQGRNNEQFF. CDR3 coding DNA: TGTGCCAGCAGCTTGGTACAGGGGCGGAACAATGAGCAGTTCTTC.

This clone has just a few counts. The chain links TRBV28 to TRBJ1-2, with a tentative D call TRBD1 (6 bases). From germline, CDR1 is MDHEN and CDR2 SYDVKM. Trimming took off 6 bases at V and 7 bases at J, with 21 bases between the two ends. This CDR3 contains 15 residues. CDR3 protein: CASSTTQGLGLGYTF. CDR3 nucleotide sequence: TGTGCCAGCAGCACGACACAGGGCTTAGGACTTGGCTACACCTTC.